Given below is one TCR beta chain in context. The data were obtained in a study of blood T cell repertoires in COVID-19. Overall study context: Acute-phase and convalescent COVID-19 samples originated in the United States, Italy and Spain. T cells, B-cell-depleted T cells, or PBMCs supplied cDNA or gDNA.

In the study's own analysis: Reference gene primer amplification in the assay estimated nucleated cell counts. Produced via immunoSEQ multiplex PCR; TCRdb's table is partial and in-frame only. V, J and clone size are those of that table, while D and trimming were read from the DNA. The sample carries more than 85,000 clones, roughly 86% recorded once. Sequencing was performed on peripheral blood. The receptor's source is a human donor in a cohort sampled during active COVID-19.

For the CDR3, the DNA is TGTGCCAGCAGCCAGTTCAGGGGCGGCACTGAAGCTTTCTTT. Encoded protein: CASSQFRGGTEAFF. The genes are TRBV3-1 (or the pseudogene TRBV3-2) and TRBJ1-1; tentative D call: TRBD1 (6 bases). Trimming removed 3 bases at V and 4 bases at J, with 12 bases between. The CDR3 covers 14 residues. Looked up from germline, CDR1 is LGHDT and CDR2 is YNNKEL (reference sequence).